The clone carrying this T cell receptor (beta chain) was seen a handful of times. Its antigen is undetermined. This sample was included in a study of blood T cells in healthy people across ages. Study-wide background: T cells yielded about one barcoded beta molecule per two cells through template switching. Study results and limitations: Per-million-T-cell TCR beta diversity fell roughly linearly with age.

The CDR3 extends over 15 amino acids. Germline values: CDR1 SGHTA, CDR2 FQGNSA. The junction had 2 bases not matched to a gene; V was cut back by 6 bases and J by 4 bases. A second PCR, run for about 7 to 12 cycles, used a sample-barcoded 5' primer plus a J-beta primer mix. TCRdb re-derived calls from the 5' RACE reads in MiXCR, one entry per CDR3 protein. Seen here are fewer than 700,000 distinct CDR3 sequences, under 55% observed once, and the top ten hold around 24%. The TCR sequence derives from a man older than 75 in good health. The V gene is TRBV7-2, the J gene TRBJ2-3; 15 nucleotides line up with TRBD2. Sequencing input: blood. The CDR3 here is CASRGLAGGSDTQYF. In nucleotides, the CDR3 is TGTGCCAGCAGGGGACTAGCGGGAGGTTCAGATACGCAGTATTTT.